This T cell receptor beta chain was captured by sequencing in a study of shared clonotypes between healthy human individuals. On the study more broadly: Plates per donor: three CD4 naive, three CD4 memory, two CD8 naive, one CD8 memory.

This CDR3 comprises 14 residues. Germline CDR1 and CDR2: GTSNPN and SVGIG (reference sequence). The V gene end was trimmed by 7 bases and the J gene end by 6 bases; junction bases not matched to a gene: 10. Sorted-subset replicate PCRs used 200 ng of genomic DNA. This amount corresponded to tens of thousands of T cell genomes. This table comes from immunoSEQ multiplex PCR, and its TCRdb copy is limited to in-frame clones, with some not included. The repertoire includes 2 million to 2.5 million clones, approximately 94% of them detected once, and roughly 0.13% sits in the top ten. This clonotype was obtained from a man between 18 and 35 years old in good health. The rearrangement uses TRBV30 and TRBJ2-2; 8 bases agree with TRBD2. Sequenced: naive CD4+ T cells sorted from blood. Subset noted: CD45RA+ positively selected. CDR3 sequence (DNA): TGTGCCTCTTCGGGGGGGCCGGGCCCCGGGGAGCTGTTTTTT. Translation gives CASSGGPGPGELFF.